Each of the 21 T cell receptor beta chains below was sequenced from the same sample in a study of T cell responses to AZD1222 COVID-19 vaccine. Generated by immunoSEQ multiplex PCR, the TCRdb table keeps only in-frame clones and is missing some. The table has over 100,000 clones, 80% to 90% seen once. The sample in question was peripheral blood, obtained on day 0 of AZD1222 vaccination. These receptor sequences come from an adult in good health.

J is TRBJ1-6 and V is TRBV11-2; no definite D call. Trimming removed 3 bases at V and 3 bases at J, with 12 bases between. Per germline, CDR1 SGHAT and CDR2 FQNNGV. This CDR3 is 16 amino acids long. CDR3 bases: TGTGCCAGCAGCTTTTACCCTGAGCACTATAATTCACCCCTCCACTTT. This encodes CASSFYPEHYNSPLHF.

The genes are TRBV18 and TRBJ1-4, with D possibly being TRBD1 (5 bases). Trimming pared 6 bases from V and 5 bases from J, leaving 16 bases between. CDR3 length equals 15 residues. Germline CDR1 KGHSH, CDR2 LQKENI. The CDR3 DNA reads as TGTGCCAGCTCCCCCGGGAGGGGCCAGAATGAAAAACTGTTTTTT. It encodes CASSPGRGQNEKLFF.

This chain uses TRBV25-1 with TRBJ2-3; no clear D gene. The germline V and J ends were trimmed by 2 bases and 9 bases, with 12 bases remaining between them. This CDR3 is 13 amino acids long. CDR1 and CDR2 (germline): MGHDK, SYGVNS. The CDR3 spells CASSERVPQTQYF. CDR3 nucleotide sequence: TGTGCCAGCAGTGAACGTGTACCCCAAACGCAGTATTTT.

The rearrangement links TRBV11-2 to TRBJ1-2, with D perhaps matching TRBD1 (6 bases). The length of the CDR3 is 17 residues. CDR1 and CDR2 from the germline V gene are SGHAT and FQNNGV. Deletions cut 0 bases from V and 0 bases from J, with 14 bases between. CDR3 region: CASSLEGRGLTNYGYTF. The CDR3 bases are TGTGCCAGCAGCTTAGAGGGCAGGGGCCTTACTAACTATGGCTACACCTTC.

The CDR3 spells CASSPTQDYYGYTF. Here the CDR3 DNA reads TGTGCCAGCAGCCCGACCCAAGATTACTATGGCTACACCTTC. V gene TRBV6-5 combines with J gene TRBJ1-2; unclear D gene. V lost 6 bases and J lost 3, with 14 bases in between. This CDR3 is built from 14 residues. Germline V gene data show CDR1 as MNHEY and CDR2 as SVGAGI.

This chain's CDR3 is CASSQDGERPTYEQYF. The CDR3 region has the DNA TGTGCCAGCAGCCAAGATGGTGAGAGGCCTACCTACGAGCAGTACTTC. The V and J genes are TRBV4-2 and TRBJ2-7; D ambiguous. V gave up 0 bases and J gave up 2 bases, with 14 bases separating them. Per the germline V gene, CDR1 is LGHNA and CDR2 is YNFKEQ. CDR3 length: 16 residues.

The gene calls are TRBV2 and TRBJ1-5; the D gene is possibly TRBD1 (5 bases). The V and J ends lost 3 bases and 3 bases respectively, with 12 bases between them. Germline V gene data show CDR1 as SNHLY and CDR2 as FYNNEI. This CDR3 is built from 15 residues. The CDR3 loop is CASSDEGDFNQPQHF. CDR3 nucleotides: TGTGCCAGCAGTGATGAAGGGGACTTCAATCAGCCCCAGCATTTT.

The table lists this clone with a count of one. The rearrangement joins TRBV11-2 to TRBJ1-1; the D is unclear. The CDR3 spans 13 residues. With 0 bases removed from V and 8 bases from J, the gap between germline ends came to 10 bases. Germline CDR1 is SGHAT and CDR2 is FQNNGV. CDR3 nucleotides: TGTGCCAGCAGCTTAGAGGGCGGCACGGAAGCTTTCTTT. The encoded protein is CASSLEGGTEAFF.

The chain employs TRBV19 and TRBJ1-5; D not resolved. CDR1 LNHDA and CDR2 SQIVND come from the germline V gene (reference sequence). Deletions cut 3 bases from V and 4 bases from J, with 7 bases between. The CDR3 loop spans 13 amino acids. CDR3 coding DNA: TGTGCCAGTAGTATCTGGACGAATCAGCCCCAGCATTTT. As protein: CASSIWTNQPQHF.

The rearrangement joins TRBV7-8 to TRBJ2-7; possibly TRBD2 for D (5 bases). The CDR3 extends over 14 amino acids. Germline CDR1 and CDR2: SGHVS and FQNEAQ. The V gene lost 0 bases and the J gene lost 2 bases, with 8 bases spanning the gap. The chain's CDR3 is CASSLAGITYEQYF. CDR3 nucleotide sequence: TGTGCCAGCAGCTTAGCCGGGATAACCTACGAGCAGTACTTC.

The chain couples TRBV2 to TRBJ2-7, with 13 bases lining up with TRBD2. Germline V gives CDR1 SNHLY, CDR2 FYNNEI. V dropped 8 bases and J dropped 4; count of bases not matched to a gene: 8. The CDR3 runs 15 residues. Here the CDR3 DNA reads TGTGCCAGCCATCGACTAGCGGGGGGCGGATACGAGCAGTACTTC. Protein: CASHRLAGGGYEQYF.

This clone was counted a single time. This chain uses TRBV2 with TRBJ2-4; D is perhaps TRBD1 or TRBD2 (6 bases each). The V end lost 8 bases, the J end lost 6 bases, and 14 bases lay between the germline ends. CDR1 SNHLY and CDR2 FYNNEI come from the germline V gene. This CDR3 contains 13 residues. CDR3 bases: TGTGCCAGCCGACCACAGGGAGGAAACATTCAGTACTTC. Translated, it gives CASRPQGGNIQYF.

This clone was detected a few times. This chain connects TRBV4-3 to TRBJ2-7; D is tentatively TRBD1 or TRBD2 (5 bases each). CDR1 is LGHNA and CDR2 is YSLEER in the germline V gene. V was trimmed by 1 base and J by 2 bases, leaving 9 bases between them. The CDR3 has 14 amino acids. CDR3 protein: CASSQGVGAYEQYF. Written as DNA, the CDR3 is TGCGCCAGCAGCCAAGGCGTGGGGGCCTACGAGCAGTACTTC.

The chain couples TRBV28 to TRBJ1-3; D uncertain. V was trimmed by 2 bases and J by 9 bases, leaving 17 bases between them. The CDR3 spans 15 residues. Germline V lookup: CDR1 MDHEN, CDR2 SYDVKM. CDR3 DNA sequence: TGTGCCAGCAGTTTAAATGAACGGCGGCGGGGCACCATATATTTT. It specifies CASSLNERRRGTIYF.

The rearrangement uses TRBV2 and TRBJ2-7; D remains ambiguous. Germline V lookup: CDR1 SNHLY, CDR2 FYNNEI. V was shortened by 4 bases and J by 5 bases, with 6 bases between the two germline ends. This CDR3 has 11 amino acids. This chain's CDR3 is CASSVLDEQYF. In DNA, the CDR3 is TGTGCCAGCAGTGTTCTGGACGAGCAGTACTTC. Looking up the rest from reference TRBV2 and TRBJ2-7 gives the full variable domain: EPEVTQTPSHQVTQMGQEVILRCVPISNHLYFYWYRQILGQKVEFLVSFYNNEISEKSEIFDDQFSVERPDGSNFTLKIRSTKLEDSAMYFCASSVLDEQYFGPGTRLTVT.

The chain uses TRBV7-2 and TRBJ2-7, with 11 bases lining up with TRBD1. The CDR3 length is 15 residues. From germline, CDR1 is SGHTA and CDR2 FQGNSA. J lost 3 bases, V lost 5 bases, and 6 bases had no gene match. DNA for the CDR3: TGTGCCAGCAGCCTCGGACAGGGGGCTTACTACGAGCAGTACTTC. Translating it yields CASSLGQGAYYEQYF.

The chain couples TRBV6-5 to TRBJ2-2; 10 bases are a match to TRBD1. The CDR3 totals 15 residues. Germline trimming cut 9 bases from V and 3 bases from J; bases unmatched to any gene: 7. Germline CDR1 reads MNHEY; CDR2 reads SVGAGI. The CDR3 loop reads CASRDGQGDTGELFF. CDR3 DNA sequence: TGTGCCAGTAGGGATGGACAGGGGGACACCGGGGAGCTGTTTTTT.

This clone was detected once. The chain carries TRBV4-3 and TRBJ2-1; D is tentatively TRBD1 or TRBD2 (6 bases each). Deletions cut 5 bases from V and 6 bases from J, with 20 bases between. Germline-derived CDR1 and CDR2 are LGHNA and YSLEER. The CDR3 is 16 amino acids. For the CDR3, the DNA is TGCGCCAGCAGCTTTTCGGGGGCTCCGGACCTCAATGAGCAGTTCTTC. Protein: CASSFSGAPDLNEQFF.

The chain couples TRBV19 to TRBJ2-5, with 8 bases fitting TRBD1. In germline, CDR1 is LNHDA, CDR2 SQIVND (reference sequence). The CDR3 is 14 residues long. V lost 9 bases and J lost 5; bases outside the gene matches: 11. CDR3 DNA sequence: TGTGCCAGCCGCCCCCTGGACAGGGATGAGACCCAGTACTTC. Protein product: CASRPLDRDETQYF.

The rearrangement links TRBV18 to TRBJ2-3; unclear D gene. CDR1 and CDR2 (germline): KGHSH, LQKENI. With 1 base removed from V and 1 base from J, the gap between germline ends came to 6 bases. The CDR3 runs 14 residues. The CDR3 is CASSPRSRTDTQYF. In DNA form, the CDR3 reads TGTGCCAGCTCACCACGATCCCGCACAGATACGCAGTATTTT.

This clone was seen just once. The V and J genes are TRBV7-2 and TRBJ2-1, with TRBD1 as a possible D gene (5 bases). This CDR3 contains 12 residues. Germline CDR1 and CDR2: SGHTA and FQGNSA. Deletions cut 5 bases from V and 8 bases from J, with 10 bases between. In DNA form, the CDR3 reads TGTGCCAGCAGCCCAGACAGTCATGAGCAGTTCTTC. As protein: CASSPDSHEQFF.